The following is a T cell receptor beta chain sequence with its context. This specimen belongs to a study of blood T cell repertoires in COVID-19. Study-level information: Italy, Spain and the United States were the sources of the convalescent and acute COVID-19 samples. PBMCs, B-cell-depleted T cells, or T cells provided the cDNA or gDNA that made up the material.

Authors' data handling: Reference gene primers were amplified, and this amplification served to estimate nucleated cell counts. Measured with immunoSEQ multiplex PCR; TCRdb has only the in-frame clones, and not every one. V, J and clone size derive from that table, while D and trimming were established from the DNA sequence. Of some 340,000 clones detected, around 80% appear once; the ten largest clones hold 2.5% to 3%. This CDR3 has 12 amino acids. Germline V gives CDR1 LGHNA, CDR2 YSLEER. Trimming took 11 bases from V and 2 from J, leaving 10 bases between them. This TCR derives from a man younger than 45 with active or convalescent COVID-19. The source material was peripheral blood. The rearrangement links TRBV4-3 to TRBJ1-5; TRBD1 is a possible D gene (6 bases). The CDR3 nucleotides read TGCGCCGGGGGGGGGCGCAATCAGCCCCAGCATTTT. Its translation is CAGGGRNQPQHF.